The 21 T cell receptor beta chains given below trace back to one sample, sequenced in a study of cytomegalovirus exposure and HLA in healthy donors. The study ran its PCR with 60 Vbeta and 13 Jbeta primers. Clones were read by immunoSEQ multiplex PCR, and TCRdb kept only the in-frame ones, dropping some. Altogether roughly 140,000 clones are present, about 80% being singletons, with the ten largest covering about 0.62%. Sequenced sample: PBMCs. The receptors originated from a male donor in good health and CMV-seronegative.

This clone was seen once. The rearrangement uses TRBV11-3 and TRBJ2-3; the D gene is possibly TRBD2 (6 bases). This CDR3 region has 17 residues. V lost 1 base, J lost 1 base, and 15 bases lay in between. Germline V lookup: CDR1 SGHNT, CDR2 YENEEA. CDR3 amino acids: CASSLGGWASGTDTQYF. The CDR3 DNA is TGTGCCAGCAGCTTAGGAGGGTGGGCTAGCGGCACAGATACGCAGTATTTT.

CDR3 bases: TGTGCCAGTAGTATCATTCACAATAGCAATCAGCCCCAGCATTTT. Protein sequence: CASSIIHNSNQPQHF. V usage is TRBV19 and J usage is TRBJ1-5; D unresolved. Germline V gene lookup returns CDR1 LNHDA and CDR2 SQIVND (reference sequence). The V and J ends lost 3 bases and 0 bases respectively, with 9 bases between them. The CDR3 covers 15 residues.

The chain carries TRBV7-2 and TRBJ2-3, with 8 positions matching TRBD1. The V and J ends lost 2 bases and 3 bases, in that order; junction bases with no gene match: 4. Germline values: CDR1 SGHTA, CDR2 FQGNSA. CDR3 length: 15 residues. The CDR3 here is CASSLSGTGTDTQYF. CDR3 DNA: TGTGCCAGCAGCTTATCTGGGACAGGAACAGATACGCAGTATTTT. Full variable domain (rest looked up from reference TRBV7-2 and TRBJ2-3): GAGVSQSPSNKVTEKGKDVELRCDPISGHTALYWYRQSLGQGLEFLIYFQGNSAPDKSGLPSDRFSAERTGGSVSTLTIQRTQQEDSAVYLCASSLSGTGTDTQYFGPGTRLTVL.

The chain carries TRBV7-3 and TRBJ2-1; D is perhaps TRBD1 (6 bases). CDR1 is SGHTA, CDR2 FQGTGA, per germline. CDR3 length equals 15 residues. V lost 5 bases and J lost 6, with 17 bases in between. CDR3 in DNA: TGTGCCAGCAGCCCCCTTGAGGGGGTTTTCAATGAGCAGTTCTTC. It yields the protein CASSPLEGVFNEQFF.

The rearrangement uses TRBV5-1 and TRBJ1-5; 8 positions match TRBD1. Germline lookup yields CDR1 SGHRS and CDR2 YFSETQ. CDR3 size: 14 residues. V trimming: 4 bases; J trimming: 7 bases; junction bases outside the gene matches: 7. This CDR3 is CASSPPGQGQPQHF. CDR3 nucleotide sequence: TGCGCCAGCAGCCCCCCTGGACAGGGACAGCCCCAGCATTTT.

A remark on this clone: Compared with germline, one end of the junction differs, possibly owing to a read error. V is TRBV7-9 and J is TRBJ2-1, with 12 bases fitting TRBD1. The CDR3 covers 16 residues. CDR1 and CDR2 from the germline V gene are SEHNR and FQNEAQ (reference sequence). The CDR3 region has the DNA TGTTCCAGCAGCCCAGGGACAGGGGGCAGGTACAATGAGCAGTTCTTC. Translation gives CSSSPGTGGRYNEQFF.

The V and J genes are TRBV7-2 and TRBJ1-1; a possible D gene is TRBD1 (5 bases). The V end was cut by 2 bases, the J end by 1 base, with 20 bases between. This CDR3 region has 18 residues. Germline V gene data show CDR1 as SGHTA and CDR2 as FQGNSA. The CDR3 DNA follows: TGTGCCAGCAGCTTAAGGGCGTCGGGTGGGGCCAGGAACACTGAAGCTTTCTTT. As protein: CASSLRASGGARNTEAFF.

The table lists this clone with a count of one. CDR3: CASSLIAGGPYNEQFF. CDR3 bases: TGTGCCAGCAGCTTAATAGCGGGGGGGCCTTACAATGAGCAGTTCTTC. The chain has TRBV7-8 and TRBJ2-1; 11 bases are a match to TRBD2. This CDR3 has 16 amino acids. V trimming: 2 bases; J trimming: 4 bases; junction bases outside the gene matches: 4. Germline V gives CDR1 SGHVS, CDR2 FQNEAQ.

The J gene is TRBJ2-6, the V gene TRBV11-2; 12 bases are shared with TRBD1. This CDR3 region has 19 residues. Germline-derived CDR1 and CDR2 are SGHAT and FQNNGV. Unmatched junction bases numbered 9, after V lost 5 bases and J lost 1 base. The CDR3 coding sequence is TGTGCCAGCAGCCACCGGGACAGGGGGCCCCGTTCTGGGGCCAACGTCCTGACTTTC. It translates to CASSHRDRGPRSGANVLTF. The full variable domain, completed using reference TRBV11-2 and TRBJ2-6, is EAGVAQSPRYKIIEKRQSVAFWCNPISGHATLYWYQQILGQGPKLLIQFQNNGVVDDSQLPKDRFSAERLKGVDSTLKIQPAKLEDSAVYLCASSHRDRGPRSGANVLTFGAGSRLTVL.

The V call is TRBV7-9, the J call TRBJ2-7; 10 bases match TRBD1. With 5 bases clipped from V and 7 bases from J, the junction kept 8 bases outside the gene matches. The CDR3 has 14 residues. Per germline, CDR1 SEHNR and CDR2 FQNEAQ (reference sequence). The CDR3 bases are TGTGCCAGCAGCACGGACAGGGGGATGGGTGAGCAGTACTTC. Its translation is CASSTDRGMGEQYF.

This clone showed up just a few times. CDR3 amino acids: CASSLESGVQTQYF. The CDR3 DNA reads TGCGCCAGCAGCTTGGAATCGGGGGTACAGACCCAGTACTTC. V is TRBV5-1 and J is TRBJ2-5; D possibly corresponds to TRBD2 (6 bases). The CDR3 covers 14 residues. Germline-derived CDR1 and CDR2 are SGHRS and YFSETQ. Trimming took 0 bases from V and 6 from J, leaving 12 bases between them.

The CDR3 DNA reads TGTGCCACCAGCAGACAGGGGGCAGGGTATCAGAGCAATCAGCCCCAGCATTTT. Translating gives CATSRQGAGYQSNQPQHF. The chain couples TRBV15 to TRBJ1-5; TRBD1 matches 8 bases. The CDR3 sequence is 18 residues long. In germline, CDR1 is LNHNV, CDR2 YYDKDF (reference sequence). Trimming took 2 bases from V and 1 from J; bases not matched to a gene: 10.

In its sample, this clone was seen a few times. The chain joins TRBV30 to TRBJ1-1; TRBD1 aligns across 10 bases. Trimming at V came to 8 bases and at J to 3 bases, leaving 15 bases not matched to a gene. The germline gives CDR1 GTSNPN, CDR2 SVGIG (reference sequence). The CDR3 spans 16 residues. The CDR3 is CAGGPGQGTRDTEAFF. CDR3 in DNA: TGTGCCGGGGGACCGGGACAGGGGACCAGGGACACTGAAGCTTTCTTT.

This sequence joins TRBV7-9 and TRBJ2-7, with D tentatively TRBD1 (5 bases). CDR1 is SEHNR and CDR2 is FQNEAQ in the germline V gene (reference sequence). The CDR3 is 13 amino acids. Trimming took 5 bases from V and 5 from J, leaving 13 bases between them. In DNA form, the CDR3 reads TGTGCCAGCAGCCCCAAAGGGGTCAACGAGCAGTACTTC. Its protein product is CASSPKGVNEQYF.

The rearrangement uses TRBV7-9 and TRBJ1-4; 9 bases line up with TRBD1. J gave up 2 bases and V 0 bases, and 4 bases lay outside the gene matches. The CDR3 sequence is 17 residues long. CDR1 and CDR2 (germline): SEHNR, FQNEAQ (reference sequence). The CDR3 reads CASSLAIGTGTNEKLFF. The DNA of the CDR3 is TGTGCCAGCAGCTTAGCGATAGGGACAGGGACTAATGAAAAACTGTTTTTT. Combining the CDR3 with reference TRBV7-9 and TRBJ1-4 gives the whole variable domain DTGVSQNPRHKITKRGQNVTFRCDPISEHNRLYWYRQTLGQGPEFLTYFQNEAQLEKSRLLSDRFSAERPKGSFSTLEIQRTEQGDSAMYLCASSLAIGTGTNEKLFFGSGTQLSVL.

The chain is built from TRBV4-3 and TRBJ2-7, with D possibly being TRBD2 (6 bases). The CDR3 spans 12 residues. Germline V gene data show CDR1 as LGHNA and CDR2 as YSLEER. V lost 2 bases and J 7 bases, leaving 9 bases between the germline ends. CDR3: CASSQKGTEQYF. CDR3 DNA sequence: TGCGCCAGCAGCCAAAAAGGGACTGAGCAGTACTTC.

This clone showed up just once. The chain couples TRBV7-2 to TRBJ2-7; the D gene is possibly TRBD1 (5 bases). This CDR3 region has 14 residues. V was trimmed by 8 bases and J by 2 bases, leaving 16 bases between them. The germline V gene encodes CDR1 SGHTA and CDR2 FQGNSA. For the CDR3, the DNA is TGTGCCAGCGCCAGGTCAGGGATTACCTACGAGCAGTACTTC. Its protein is CASARSGITYEQYF.

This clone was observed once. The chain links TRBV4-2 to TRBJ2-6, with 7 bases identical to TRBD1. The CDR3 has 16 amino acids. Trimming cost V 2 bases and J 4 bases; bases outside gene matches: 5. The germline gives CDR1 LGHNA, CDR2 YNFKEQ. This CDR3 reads CASSQSQGDGANVLTF. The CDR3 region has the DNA TGTGCCAGCAGCCAATCCCAGGGGGACGGGGCCAACGTCCTGACTTTC.

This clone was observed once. In DNA form, the CDR3 reads TGTGCCACCCGGGGGGATGCAGATACGCAGTATTTT. Protein: CATRGDADTQYF. The V call is TRBV27, the J call TRBJ2-3, with 7 nucleotides matching TRBD2. Trimming cost V 10 bases and J 4 bases; bases outside gene matches: 5. The CDR3 sequence is 12 residues long. Germline V gene lookup returns CDR1 MNHEY and CDR2 SMNVEV (reference sequence).

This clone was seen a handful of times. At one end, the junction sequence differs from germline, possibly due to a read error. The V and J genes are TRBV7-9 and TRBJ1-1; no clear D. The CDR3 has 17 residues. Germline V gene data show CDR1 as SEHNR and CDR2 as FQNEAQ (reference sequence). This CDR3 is CSSSPIPGQLMNTEAFF. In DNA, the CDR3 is TGTTCCAGCAGCCCCATTCCAGGTCAGCTCATGAACACTGAAGCTTTCTTT.

The DNA for the CDR3 is TGTGCCAGTAGTTGGAGGGGATTTAACAATCAGCCCCAGCATTTT. This codes for CASSWRGFNNQPQHF. The chain employs TRBV19 and TRBJ1-5, with TRBD1 as a possible D gene (5 bases). The germline V and J ends were trimmed by 5 bases and 3 bases, with 14 bases remaining between them. CDR3 size: 15 residues. CDR1 and CDR2 from the germline V gene are LNHDA and SQIVND (reference sequence).